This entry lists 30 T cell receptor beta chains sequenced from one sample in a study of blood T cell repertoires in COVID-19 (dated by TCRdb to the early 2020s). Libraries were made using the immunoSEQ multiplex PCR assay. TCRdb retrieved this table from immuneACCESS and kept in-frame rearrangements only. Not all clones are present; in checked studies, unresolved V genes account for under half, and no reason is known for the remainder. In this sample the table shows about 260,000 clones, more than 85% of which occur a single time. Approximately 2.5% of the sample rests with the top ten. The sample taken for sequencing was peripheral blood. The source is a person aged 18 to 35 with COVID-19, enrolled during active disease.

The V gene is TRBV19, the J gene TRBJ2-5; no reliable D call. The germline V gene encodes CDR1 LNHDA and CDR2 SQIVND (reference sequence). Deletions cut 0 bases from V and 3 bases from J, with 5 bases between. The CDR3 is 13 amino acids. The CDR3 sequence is CASSIDPEETQYF. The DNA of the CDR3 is TGTGCCAGTAGTATAGATCCAGAAGAGACCCAGTACTTC.

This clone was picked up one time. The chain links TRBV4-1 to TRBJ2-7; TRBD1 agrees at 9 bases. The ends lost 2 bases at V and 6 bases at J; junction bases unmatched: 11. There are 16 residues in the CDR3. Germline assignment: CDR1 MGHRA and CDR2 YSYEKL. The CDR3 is CASSQKLGQGWFEQYF. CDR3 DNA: TGCGCCAGCAGCCAAAAACTAGGACAGGGGTGGTTCGAGCAGTACTTC.

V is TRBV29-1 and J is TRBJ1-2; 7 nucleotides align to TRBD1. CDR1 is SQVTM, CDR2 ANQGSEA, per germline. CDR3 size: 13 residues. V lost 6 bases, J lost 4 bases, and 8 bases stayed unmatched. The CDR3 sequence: CSVGNRGGYGYTF. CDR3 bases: TGCAGCGTGGGTAACAGGGGAGGCTATGGCTACACCTTC.

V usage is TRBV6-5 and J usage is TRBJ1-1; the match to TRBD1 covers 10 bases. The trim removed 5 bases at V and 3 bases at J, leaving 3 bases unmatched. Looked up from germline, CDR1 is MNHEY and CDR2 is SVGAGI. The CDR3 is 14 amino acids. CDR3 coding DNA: TGTGCCAGCAGTAGACAGGGGGCGGACACTGAAGCTTTCTTT. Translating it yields CASSRQGADTEAFF.

The CDR3: CASSLVSGTGEYGYTF. The CDR3 nucleotides are TGTGCCAGCAGCTTAGTCTCGGGGACAGGGGAGTATGGCTACACCTTC. The chain couples TRBV11-2 to TRBJ1-2; 10 bases agree with TRBD1. The CDR3 runs to 16 residues. CDR1 is SGHAT and CDR2 is FQNNGV in the germline V gene. With 1 base clipped from V and 5 bases from J, the junction kept 7 bases outside the gene matches.

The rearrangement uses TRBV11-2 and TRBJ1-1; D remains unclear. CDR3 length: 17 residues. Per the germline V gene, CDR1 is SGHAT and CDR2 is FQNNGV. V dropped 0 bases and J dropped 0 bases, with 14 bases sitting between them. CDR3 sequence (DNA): TGTGCCAGCAGCTTAGATCAAGACGACATAATGAACACTGAAGCTTTCTTT. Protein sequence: CASSLDQDDIMNTEAFF.

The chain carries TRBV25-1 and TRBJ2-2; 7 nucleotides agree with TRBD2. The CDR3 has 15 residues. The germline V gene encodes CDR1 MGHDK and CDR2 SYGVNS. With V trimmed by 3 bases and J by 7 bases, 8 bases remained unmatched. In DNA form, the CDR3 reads TGTGCCAGCAGTGACGGCGGGAGAGGGAACGGGGAGCTGTTTTTT. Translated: CASSDGGRGNGELFF.

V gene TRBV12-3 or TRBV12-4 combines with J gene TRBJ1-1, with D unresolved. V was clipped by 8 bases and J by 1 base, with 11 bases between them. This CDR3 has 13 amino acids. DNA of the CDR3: TGTGCCAGCTTGGAGGGCTGGAACACTGAAGCTTTCTTT. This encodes CASLEGWNTEAFF.

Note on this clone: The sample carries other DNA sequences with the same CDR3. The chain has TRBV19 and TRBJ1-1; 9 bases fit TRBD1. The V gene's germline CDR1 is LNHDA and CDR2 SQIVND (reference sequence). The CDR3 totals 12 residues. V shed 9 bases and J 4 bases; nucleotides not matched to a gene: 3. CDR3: CASRTGVTEAFF. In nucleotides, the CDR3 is TGTGCCAGCAGGACAGGGGTCACTGAAGCTTTCTTT.

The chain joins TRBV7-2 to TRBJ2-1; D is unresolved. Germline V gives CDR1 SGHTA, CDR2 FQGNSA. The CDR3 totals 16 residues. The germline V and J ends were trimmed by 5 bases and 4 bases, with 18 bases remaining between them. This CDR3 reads CASSLLPPTHYNEQFF. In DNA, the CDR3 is TGTGCCAGCAGCCTACTCCCCCCTACCCATTACAATGAGCAGTTCTTC. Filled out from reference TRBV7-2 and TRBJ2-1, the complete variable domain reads GAGVSQSPSNKVTEKGKDVELRCDPISGHTALYWYRQSLGQGLEFLIYFQGNSAPDKSGLPSDRFSAERTGGSVSTLTIQRTQQEDSAVYLCASSLLPPTHYNEQFFGPGTRLTVL.

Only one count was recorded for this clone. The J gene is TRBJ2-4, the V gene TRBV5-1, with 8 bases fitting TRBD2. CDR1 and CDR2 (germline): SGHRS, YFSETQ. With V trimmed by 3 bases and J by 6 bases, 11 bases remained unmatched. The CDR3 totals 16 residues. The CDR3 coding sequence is TGCGCCAGCAGCTCGGGGCCGGAAGCGGGAGTAAACATTCAGTACTTC. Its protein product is CASSSGPEAGVNIQYF.

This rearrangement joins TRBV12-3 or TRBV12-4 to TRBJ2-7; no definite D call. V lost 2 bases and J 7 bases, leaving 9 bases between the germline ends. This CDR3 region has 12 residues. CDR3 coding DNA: TGTGCCAGCAGTTTATCGCTACGGGAGCAGTACTTC. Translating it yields CASSLSLREQYF.

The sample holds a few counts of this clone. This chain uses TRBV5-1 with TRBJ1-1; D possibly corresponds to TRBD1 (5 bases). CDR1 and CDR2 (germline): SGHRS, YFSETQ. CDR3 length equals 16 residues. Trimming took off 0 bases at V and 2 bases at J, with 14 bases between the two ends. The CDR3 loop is CASSLAVAGPNTEAFF. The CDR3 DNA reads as TGCGCCAGCAGCTTGGCGGTGGCGGGGCCTAACACTGAAGCTTTCTTT.

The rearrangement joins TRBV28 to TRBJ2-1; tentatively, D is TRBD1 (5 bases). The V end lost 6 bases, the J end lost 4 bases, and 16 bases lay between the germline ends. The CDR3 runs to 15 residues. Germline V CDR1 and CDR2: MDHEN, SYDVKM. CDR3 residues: CASSRAWGGYNEQFF. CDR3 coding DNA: TGTGCCAGCAGCCGGGCGTGGGGCGGTTACAATGAGCAGTTCTTC.

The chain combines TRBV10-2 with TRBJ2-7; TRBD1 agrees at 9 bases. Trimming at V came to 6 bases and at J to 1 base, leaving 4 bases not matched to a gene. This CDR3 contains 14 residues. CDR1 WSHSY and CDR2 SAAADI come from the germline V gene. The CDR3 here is CASRRDRESYEQYF. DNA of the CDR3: TGCGCCAGCAGGAGGGACAGGGAGTCCTACGAGCAGTACTTC.

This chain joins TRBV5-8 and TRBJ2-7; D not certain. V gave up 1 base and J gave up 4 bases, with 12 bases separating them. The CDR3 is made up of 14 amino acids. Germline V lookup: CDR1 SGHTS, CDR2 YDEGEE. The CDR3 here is CASSLFITDYEQYF. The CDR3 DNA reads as TGTGCCAGCAGCTTGTTTATTACAGATTACGAGCAGTACTTC.

Here the CDR3 reads CASSQGYNYGYTF. The CDR3, as DNA: TGTGCCAGCAGCCAAGGTTATAACTATGGCTACACCTTC. The V and J genes are TRBV14 and TRBJ1-2; D is unresolved. V dropped 1 base and J dropped 1 base, with 4 bases sitting between them. This CDR3 comprises 13 residues. The germline V gene has CDR1 SGHDN and CDR2 FVKESK.

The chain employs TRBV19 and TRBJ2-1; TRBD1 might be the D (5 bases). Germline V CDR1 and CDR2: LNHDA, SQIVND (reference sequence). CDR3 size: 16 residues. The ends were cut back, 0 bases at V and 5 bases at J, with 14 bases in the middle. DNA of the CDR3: TGTGCCAGTAGTATAGACCAGGGTACTAAGGACAATGAGCAGTTCTTC. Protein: CASSIDQGTKDNEQFF. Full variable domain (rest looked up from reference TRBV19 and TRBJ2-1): DGGITQSPKYLFRKEGQNVTLSCEQNLNHDAMYWYRQDPGQGLRLIYYSQIVNDFQKGDIAEGYSVSREKKESFPLTVTSAQKNPTAFYLCASSIDQGTKDNEQFFGPGTRLTVL.

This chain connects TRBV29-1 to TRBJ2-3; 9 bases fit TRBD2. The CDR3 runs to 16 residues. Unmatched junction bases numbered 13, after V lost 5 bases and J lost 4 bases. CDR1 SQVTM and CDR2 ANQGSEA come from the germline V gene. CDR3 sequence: CSVSPTLLAGADTQYF. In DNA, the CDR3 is TGCAGCGTTTCCCCTACCCTTTTAGCGGGAGCAGATACGCAGTATTTT.

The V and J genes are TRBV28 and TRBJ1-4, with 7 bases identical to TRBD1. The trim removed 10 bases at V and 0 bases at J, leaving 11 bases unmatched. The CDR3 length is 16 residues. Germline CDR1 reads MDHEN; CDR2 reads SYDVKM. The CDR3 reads CAILPGQRATNEKLFF. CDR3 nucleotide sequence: TGTGCCATCCTACCGGGACAGAGAGCAACTAATGAAAAACTGTTTTTT.

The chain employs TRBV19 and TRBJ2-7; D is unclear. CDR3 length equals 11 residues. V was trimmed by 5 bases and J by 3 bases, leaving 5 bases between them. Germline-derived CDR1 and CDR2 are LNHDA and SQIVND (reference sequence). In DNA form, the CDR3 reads TGTGCCAGTAGTTTCAACTACGAGCAGTACTTC. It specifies CASSFNYEQYF.

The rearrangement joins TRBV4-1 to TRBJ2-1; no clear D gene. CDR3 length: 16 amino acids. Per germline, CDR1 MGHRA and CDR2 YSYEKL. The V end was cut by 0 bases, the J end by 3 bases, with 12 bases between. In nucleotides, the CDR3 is TGCGCCAGCAGCCAAGATTTCATGCCCGGCTACAATGAGCAGTTCTTC. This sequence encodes CASSQDFMPGYNEQFF.

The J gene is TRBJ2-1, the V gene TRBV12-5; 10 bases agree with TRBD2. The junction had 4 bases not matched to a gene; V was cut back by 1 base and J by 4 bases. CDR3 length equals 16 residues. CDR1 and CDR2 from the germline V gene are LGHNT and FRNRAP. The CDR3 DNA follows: TGTGCTAGTGGTTTGGCCGGGACTAGCGATTACAATGAGCAGTTCTTC. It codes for CASGLAGTSDYNEQFF.

The CDR3 reads CASSHNRVEAFF. CDR3 DNA: TGTGCCAGCAGCCACAACAGGGTCGAAGCTTTCTTT. V is TRBV12-3 or TRBV12-4 and J is TRBJ1-1, with a possible D match to TRBD1 (6 bases). The V and J ends lost 6 bases and 8 bases respectively, with 13 bases between them. The CDR3 spans 12 residues.

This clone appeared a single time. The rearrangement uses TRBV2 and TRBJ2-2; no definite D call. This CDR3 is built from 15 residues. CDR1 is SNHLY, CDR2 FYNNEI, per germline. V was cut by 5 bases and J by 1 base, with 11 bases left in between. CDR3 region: CASSFSERNTGELFF. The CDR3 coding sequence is TGTGCCAGCAGTTTTTCCGAGCGGAACACCGGGGAGCTGTTTTTT.

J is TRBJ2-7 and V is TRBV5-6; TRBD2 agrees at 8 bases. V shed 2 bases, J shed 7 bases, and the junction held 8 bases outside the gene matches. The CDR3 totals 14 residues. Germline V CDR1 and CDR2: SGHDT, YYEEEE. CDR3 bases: TGTGCCAGCAGCTTAACGGGACTAGAGTGGGAGCAGTACTTC. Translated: CASSLTGLEWEQYF.

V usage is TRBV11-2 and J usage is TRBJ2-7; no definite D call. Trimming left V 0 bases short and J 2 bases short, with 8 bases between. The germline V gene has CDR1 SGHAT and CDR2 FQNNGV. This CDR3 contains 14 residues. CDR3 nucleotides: TGTGCCAGCAGCTTAGATCCGGGTCCCTACGAGCAGTACTTC. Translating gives CASSLDPGPYEQYF.

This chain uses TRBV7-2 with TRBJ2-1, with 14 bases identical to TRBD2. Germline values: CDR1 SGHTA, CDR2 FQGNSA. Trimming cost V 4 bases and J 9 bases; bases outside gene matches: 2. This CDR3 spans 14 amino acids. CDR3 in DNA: TGTGCCAGCAGCTCGGGACTAGCGGGAGCTGAGCAGTTCTTC. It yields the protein CASSSGLAGAEQFF.

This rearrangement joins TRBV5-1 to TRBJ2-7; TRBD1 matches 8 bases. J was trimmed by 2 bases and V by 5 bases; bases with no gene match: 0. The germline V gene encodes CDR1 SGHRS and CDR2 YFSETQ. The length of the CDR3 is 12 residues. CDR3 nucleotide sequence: TGCGCCAGCAGGGGACAGGCCTACGAGCAGTACTTC. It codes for CASRGQAYEQYF.

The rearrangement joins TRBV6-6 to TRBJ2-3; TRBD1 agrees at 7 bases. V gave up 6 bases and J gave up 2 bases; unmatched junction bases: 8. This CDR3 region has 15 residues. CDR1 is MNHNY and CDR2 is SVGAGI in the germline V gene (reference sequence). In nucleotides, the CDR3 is TGTGCCAGCAGAGACGGACAGGCCTTCACAGATACGCAGTATTTT. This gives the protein CASRDGQAFTDTQYF.